The 28 T cell receptor beta chains reported below all come from one sample, sequenced in a study of shared clonotypes between healthy human individuals. Measured with immunoSEQ multiplex PCR; TCRdb has only the in-frame clones, and not every one. The sample lists about 2 million clones; approximately 94% were seen once. The naive CD8 fraction comprised CD45RO-negative cells positively selected for CCR7 and excluded terminally differentiated effector memory CD45RA+ cells. The sequencing input was naive CD8+ T cells sorted from blood. The receptors stem from a man aged 18 to 30 in good health.

The rearrangement uses TRBV11-1 and TRBJ2-7; D is undetermined. V lost 6 bases and J lost 3, with 6 bases in between. The CDR3 loop spans 11 amino acids. Looked up from germline, CDR1 is SGHAT and CDR2 is FQDESV (reference sequence). CDR3 region: CASSSDYEQYF. The DNA for the CDR3 is TGTGCCAGCAGTTCTGACTACGAGCAGTACTTC.

V is TRBV28 and J is TRBJ2-5; D is possibly TRBD1 (5 bases). The germline CDR1 and CDR2 sequences are MDHEN and SYDVKM. V was clipped by 5 bases and J by 5 bases, with 18 bases between them. The CDR3 has 15 amino acids. Written as DNA, the CDR3 is TGTGCCAGCAGTGCATCGGGTGGACCAGGGGAGACCCAGTACTTC. Translated: CASSASGGPGETQYF.

This chain uses TRBV5-1 with TRBJ1-5; D ambiguous. The V gene's germline CDR1 is SGHRS and CDR2 YFSETQ. The V end lost 4 bases, the J end lost 1 base, and 12 bases lay between the germline ends. CDR3 size: 15 residues. CDR3 protein: CASSIWVPSNQPQHF. The CDR3 DNA follows: TGCGCCAGCAGCATCTGGGTCCCCAGCAATCAGCCCCAGCATTTT.

V is TRBV13 and J is TRBJ2-1; 13 bases are shared with TRBD2. Germline CDR1 and CDR2: PRHDT and FYEKMQ (reference sequence). After removal of 5 bases from V and 9 bases from J, the junction contained 7 bases not matched to a gene. This CDR3 is built from 15 residues. CDR3 loop: CASSHTGLAGTEQFF. The CDR3 nucleotides read TGTGCCAGCAGCCATACGGGACTAGCGGGAACTGAGCAGTTCTTC.

The chain links TRBV29-1 to TRBJ1-2; D unclear. Germline V gene data show CDR1 as SQVTM and CDR2 as ANQGSEA. V was cut by 3 bases and J by 6 bases, with 11 bases left in between. The CDR3 totals 12 residues. The CDR3 region has the DNA TGCAGCGTTGACTCCCAGGCCCATGGCTACACCTTC. Its protein is CSVDSQAHGYTF.

This chain connects TRBV19 to TRBJ2-3; no clear D gene. CDR3 length: 15 amino acids. Germline-derived CDR1 and CDR2 are LNHDA and SQIVND (reference sequence). Trimming cost V 6 bases and J 1 base, with 14 bases left between them. CDR3 loop: CASSITTWGTDTQYF. CDR3 bases: TGTGCCAGTAGCATCACTACGTGGGGCACAGATACGCAGTATTTT.

V is TRBV6-6 and J is TRBJ2-7; 14 bases map to TRBD2. The V gene end was trimmed by 1 base and the J gene end by 5 bases; junction bases not matched to a gene: 4. Germline-derived CDR1 and CDR2 are MNHNY and SVGAGI (reference sequence). CDR3 size: 16 residues. The CDR3 protein is CASSYFPGLAGDEQYF. Here the CDR3 DNA reads TGTGCCAGCAGTTACTTCCCGGGACTAGCGGGAGACGAGCAGTACTTC.

The CDR3 DNA reads as TGTGCCAGCAGCTCGGGGGGGGCCTACGAGCAGTACTTC. This codes for CASSSGGAYEQYF. The chain carries TRBV7-9 and TRBJ2-7, with 8 positions matching TRBD2. This CDR3 comprises 13 residues. The ends lost 4 bases at V and 2 bases at J; junction bases unmatched: 1. Looked up from germline, CDR1 is SEHNR and CDR2 is FQNEAQ (reference sequence).

This clone appeared once. DNA of the CDR3: TGTGCCAGCAGCGTAGGGGACGAAGAGGCCTCCCCGTTGGCACCCCTCCACTTT. It codes for CASSVGDEEASPLAPLHF. The chain is built from TRBV9 and TRBJ1-6, with a weak D call TRBD1 (5 bases). V lost 0 bases and J lost 11, with 24 bases in between. The CDR3 spans 18 residues. The germline V gene has CDR1 SGDLS and CDR2 YYNGEE.

The genes are TRBV19 and TRBJ2-7; 8 positions match TRBD2. Germline V gene sequence: CDR1 LNHDA, CDR2 SQIVND (reference sequence). This CDR3 is built from 14 residues. V dropped 4 bases and J dropped 7; count of bases not matched to a gene: 9. CDR3 sequence: CASSTRVAGMEQYF. DNA of the CDR3: TGTGCCAGTAGTACCAGGGTAGCGGGAATGGAGCAGTACTTC.

The rearrangement links TRBV6-1 to TRBJ2-7; TRBD2 might be the D (6 bases). The V gene lost 7 bases and the J gene lost 0 bases, with 16 bases spanning the gap. From germline, CDR1 is MNHNS and CDR2 SASEGT. The CDR3 sequence is 15 residues long. The CDR3 is CASTLGDSSSYEQYF. The DNA of the CDR3 is TGTGCCAGCACCCTAGGGGACTCTAGCTCCTACGAGCAGTACTTC.

Worth noting for this clone: Other DNA sequences in this specimen translate into the identical CDR3. The rearrangement joins TRBV2 to TRBJ2-7; D remains ambiguous. Trimming took 6 bases from V and 0 from J, leaving 6 bases between them. The CDR3 has 12 residues. Germline V gene data show CDR1 as SNHLY and CDR2 as FYNNEI. CDR3 nucleotide sequence: TGTGCCAGCAGCGACTTCTCCTACGAGCAGTACTTC. Protein product: CASSDFSYEQYF. Filled out from reference TRBV2 and TRBJ2-7, the complete variable domain reads EPEVTQTPSHQVTQMGQEVILRCVPISNHLYFYWYRQILGQKVEFLVSFYNNEISEKSEIFDDQFSVERPDGSNFTLKIRSTKLEDSAMYFCASSDFSYEQYFGPGTRLTVT.

The chain uses TRBV19 and TRBJ1-1, with D unresolved. Trimming removed 6 bases at V and 1 base at J, with 9 bases between. Germline V gene data show CDR1 as LNHDA and CDR2 as SQIVND (reference sequence). This CDR3 spans 13 amino acids. DNA of the CDR3: TGTGCCAGTAGGGTACATGAGAACACTGAAGCTTTCTTT. The encoded protein is CASRVHENTEAFF. The full variable domain, rest sourced from reference TRBV19 and TRBJ1-1, is DGGITQSPKYLFRKEGQNVTLSCEQNLNHDAMYWYRQDPGQGLRLIYYSQIVNDFQKGDIAEGYSVSREKKESFPLTVTSAQKNPTAFYLCASRVHENTEAFFGQGTRLTVV.

The CDR3 region has the DNA TGTGCCAGCAGTTCCGGGACGGATTCCTACGAGCAGTACTTC. Its translation is CASSSGTDSYEQYF. This sequence joins TRBV27 and TRBJ2-7, with D perhaps TRBD1 or TRBD2 (5 bases each). Trimming stripped 4 bases from V and 1 base from J, with 11 bases between. The CDR3 is made up of 14 amino acids. Germline V gives CDR1 MNHEY, CDR2 SMNVEV (reference sequence).

The rearrangement joins TRBV27 to TRBJ2-7, with TRBD2 matching over 9 bases. The CDR3 spans 16 residues. The J segment lost 5 bases and the V segment lost 5 bases, leaving 13 bases of the junction unmatched. Looked up from germline, CDR1 is MNHEY and CDR2 is SMNVEV (reference sequence). The CDR3 is CASSPLDPSGVNEQYF. The CDR3, as DNA: TGTGCCAGCAGTCCCCTTGATCCTAGCGGGGTGAACGAGCAGTACTTC.

The chain couples TRBV28 to TRBJ1-1; D not certain. V shed 2 bases and J shed 1 base, with 11 bases lying between them. CDR3 size: 15 residues. From germline, CDR1 is MDHEN and CDR2 SYDVKM. CDR3 sequence reads: CASSLGLSPNTEAFF. CDR3 in DNA: TGTGCCAGCAGTTTAGGGCTCAGCCCGAACACTGAAGCTTTCTTT.

The rearrangement uses TRBV7-9 and TRBJ2-1; 8 nucleotides agree with TRBD2. The CDR3 is 14 residues long. J gave up 9 bases and V 5 bases, and 9 bases lay outside the gene matches. Germline V lookup: CDR1 SEHNR, CDR2 FQNEAQ (reference sequence). The DNA of the CDR3 is TGTGCCAGCAGCCCCCCCACGGGAGGGAGTGAGCAGTTCTTC. Translated, it gives CASSPPTGGSEQFF.

The chain carries TRBV10-3 and TRBJ2-4; maybe TRBD2 (6 bases). The CDR3 extends over 16 amino acids. Germline loops: CDR1 ENHRY, CDR2 SYGVKD. V was cut by 3 bases and J by 1 base, with 13 bases left in between. CDR3 nucleotides: TGTGCCATCAGTGACCCAATGACTAGGGCCAAAAACATTCAGTACTTC. Protein sequence: CAISDPMTRAKNIQYF.

The chain carries TRBV5-6 and TRBJ2-3, with D unresolved. V shed 0 bases and J shed 5 bases, with 7 bases lying between them. This CDR3 spans 13 amino acids. Germline V CDR1 and CDR2: SGHDT, YYEEEE. CDR3 residues: CASSLDHEDTQYF. DNA for the CDR3: TGTGCCAGCAGCTTGGATCACGAAGATACGCAGTATTTT.

The rearrangement joins TRBV2 to TRBJ2-3; D is possibly TRBD2 (5 bases). This CDR3 contains 17 residues. Trimming stripped 6 bases from V and 2 bases from J, with 21 bases between. Germline V gives CDR1 SNHLY, CDR2 FYNNEI. The CDR3 DNA follows: TGTGCCAGCAGCCCCCCCGGGATAGCGACACTCACAGATACGCAGTATTTT. Amino acid sequence: CASSPPGIATLTDTQYF.

The CDR3 here is CASSFATGGDGYTF. The CDR3 DNA reads TGTGCCAGCAGCTTCGCGACAGGGGGCGATGGCTACACCTTC. J is TRBJ1-2 and V is TRBV7-8; 10 bases agree with TRBD1. The germline V gene has CDR1 SGHVS and CDR2 FQNEAQ. The CDR3 covers 14 residues. The V gene end was trimmed by 3 bases and the J gene end by 6 bases; junction bases not matched to a gene: 4. Drawing the rest from reference TRBV7-8 and TRBJ1-2, the complete variable domain is GAGVSQSPRYKVAKRGQDVALRCDPISGHVSLFWYQQALGQGPEFLTYFQNEAQLDKSGLPSDRFFAERPEGSVSTLKIQRTQQEDSAVYLCASSFATGGDGYTFGSGTRLTVV.

The rearrangement joins TRBV5-4 to TRBJ1-1; a possible D gene is TRBD1 (6 bases). Germline V gene lookup returns CDR1 SGHNT and CDR2 YYREEE (reference sequence). The V and J ends lost 4 bases and 8 bases respectively, with 12 bases between them. This CDR3 comprises 12 residues. In nucleotides, the CDR3 is TGTGCCAGCAGCACCAGGGGAGAGGAAGCTTTCTTT. This codes for CASSTRGEEAFF. Variable domain in full (rest from reference TRBV5-4 and TRBJ1-1): ETGVTQSPTHLIKTRGQQVTLRCSSQSGHNTVSWYQQALGQGPQFIFQYYREEENGRGNFPPRFSGLQFPNYSSELNVNALELDDSALYLCASSTRGEEAFFGQGTRLTVV.

V gene TRBV5-8 combines with J gene TRBJ1-5; D ambiguous. The V gene's germline CDR1 is SGHTS and CDR2 YDEGEE. Trimming removed 4 bases at V and 3 bases at J, with 2 bases between. CDR3 size: 11 residues. CDR3 sequence: CASSDNQPQHF. The DNA of the CDR3 is TGTGCCAGCAGCGACAATCAGCCCCAGCATTTT. The full variable domain, in which reference TRBV5-8 and TRBJ1-5 provide the parts outside the CDR3, is EAGVTQSPTHLIKTRGQQATLRCSPISGHTSVYWYQQALGLGLQFLLWYDEGEERNRGNFPPRFSGRQFPNYSSELNVNALELEDSALYLCASSDNQPQHFGDGTRLSIL.

This chain uses TRBV4-2 with TRBJ2-2; no clear D. V was trimmed by 0 bases and J by 0 bases, leaving 8 bases between them. CDR3 length equals 16 residues. CDR1 and CDR2 from the germline V gene are LGHNA and YNFKEQ. CDR3 sequence (DNA): TGTGCCAGCAGCCAAGAAATAGGCGCGAACACCGGGGAGCTGTTTTTT. Residues: CASSQEIGANTGELFF.

For this clone: Distinct nucleotide sequences in the sample also encode this CDR3. The chain carries TRBV27 and TRBJ2-2; D is undetermined. V was trimmed by 4 bases and J by 0 bases, leaving 6 bases between them. Germline V CDR1 and CDR2: MNHEY, SMNVEV (reference sequence). The CDR3 has 14 amino acids. The CDR3 coding sequence is TGTGCCAGCAGTTGGGGAACGAACACCGGGGAGCTGTTTTTT. Its translation: CASSWGTNTGELFF.

This rearrangement joins TRBV7-9 to TRBJ2-5; tentative D call: TRBD2 (5 bases). Trimming removed 5 bases at V and 5 bases at J, with 18 bases between. CDR1 SEHNR and CDR2 FQNEAQ come from the germline V gene (reference sequence). CDR3 length equals 15 residues. This CDR3 reads CASSHLFFGEETQYF. The CDR3 bases are TGTGCCAGCAGCCATCTCTTTTTTGGGGAGGAGACCCAGTACTTC. The whole variable domain, filled in from reference TRBV7-9 and TRBJ2-5, reads DTGVSQNPRHKITKRGQNVTFRCDPISEHNRLYWYRQTLGQGPEFLTYFQNEAQLEKSRLLSDRFSAERPKGSFSTLEIQRTEQGDSAMYLCASSHLFFGEETQYFGPGTRLLVL.

The chain uses TRBV21-1 and TRBJ2-2. TRBV21-1 is a listed pseudogene. The CDR3 totals 16 residues. The CDR3 is CATPRGTSYWGGELFF. CDR3 coding DNA: TGTGCCACCCCCCGCGGGACAAGTTATTGGGGCGGGGAGCTGTTTTTT.

The genes are TRBV5-6 and TRBJ1-5; TRBD1 agrees at 7 bases. The J segment lost 1 base and the V segment lost 3 bases, leaving 4 bases of the junction unmatched. Germline assignment: CDR1 SGHDT and CDR2 YYEEEE. The CDR3 is 15 amino acids. Here the CDR3 DNA reads TGTGCCAGCAGCTGGGGGACAGAGAGCAATCAGCCCCAGCATTTT. This translates into CASSWGTESNQPQHF. The full variable domain, in which reference TRBV5-6 and TRBJ1-5 provide the parts outside the CDR3, is DAGVTQSPTHLIKTRGQQVTLRCSPKSGHDTVSWYQQALGQGPQFIFQYYEEEERQRGNFPDRFSGHQFPNYSSELNVNALLLGDSALYLCASSWGTESNQPQHFGDGTRLSIL.